This T cell receptor (beta chain) is from a study of sequential checkpoint blockade in melanoma. Produced via immunoSEQ multiplex PCR; TCRdb's table is partial and in-frame only. The sample lists roughly 16,000 clones, approximately 70% seen once, with around 10% in the top ten. Sample treatment: randomized to nivolumab then ipilimumab (arm A) or the reverse (arm B). The trim removed 3 bases at V and 10 bases at J, leaving 7 bases unmatched. The CDR3 spans 15 residues. Germline V gene lookup returns CDR1 LNHNV and CDR2 YYDKDF (reference sequence). The sample consisted of CD8+ T cells sorted from blood (inferred from file names), taken from a patient given nivolumab and ipilimumab in sequence. The receptor was isolated from a human donor with melanoma. The rearrangement uses TRBV15 and TRBJ2-1, with TRBD1 matching over 12 bases. This CDR3 is CATSRAGTGGEEQFF. In DNA form, the CDR3 reads TGTGCCACCAGCAGGGCCGGGACAGGGGGCGAAGAGCAGTTCTTC.